This T cell receptor (beta chain) was captured in a study of cytotoxic CD8 clonotypes in ibrutinib-treated CLL. Looking at the study overall: Responses: approximately 25 partial, 2 complete; after median approximately 70 months, around 14 stayed remitted, some twelve progressed.

CDR3 length: 15 residues. Germline values: CDR1 SGHNT, CDR2 YYREEE (reference sequence). V lost 5 bases and J lost 2, with 16 bases in between. Study-wide findings and caveats: Pretreatment clonality was elevated relative to age-matched healthy donors and paralleled circulating CD8+ T-cell counts.

In regard to this clone: Its antigen is not known.

Data came from immunoSEQ multiplex PCR; TCRdb stores just in-frame clones and leaves some out. This table holds about 160,000 clones, 70% to 85% found once. Sample: PBMCs, taken after 12 months of ibrutinib treatment. The source is a human donor with chronic lymphocytic leukemia. The genes are TRBV5-4 and TRBJ1-2; D remains ambiguous. CDR3 in DNA: TGTGCCAGCAGACCACCGACCGGGCGAAACTATGGCTACACCTTC. Its translation is CASRPPTGRNYGYTF.